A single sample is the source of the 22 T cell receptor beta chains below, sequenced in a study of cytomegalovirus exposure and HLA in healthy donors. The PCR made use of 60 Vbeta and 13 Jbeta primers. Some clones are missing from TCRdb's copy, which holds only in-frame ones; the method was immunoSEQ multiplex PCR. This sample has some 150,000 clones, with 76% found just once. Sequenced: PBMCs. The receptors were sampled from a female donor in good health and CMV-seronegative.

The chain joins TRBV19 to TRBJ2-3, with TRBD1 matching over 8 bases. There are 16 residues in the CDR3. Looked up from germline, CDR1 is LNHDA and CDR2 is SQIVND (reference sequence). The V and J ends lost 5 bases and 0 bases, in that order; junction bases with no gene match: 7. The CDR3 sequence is CASSSQGGPSTDTQYF. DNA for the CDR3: TGTGCCAGTAGTTCACAGGGGGGTCCTAGCACAGATACGCAGTATTTT.

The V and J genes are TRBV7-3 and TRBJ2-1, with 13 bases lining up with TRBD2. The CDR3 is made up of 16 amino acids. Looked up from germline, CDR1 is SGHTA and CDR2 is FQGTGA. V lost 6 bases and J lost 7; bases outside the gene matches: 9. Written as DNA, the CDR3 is TGTGCCAGCAGTGCCCGGGGACTAGCGGGGACGAATGAGCAGTTCTTC. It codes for CASSARGLAGTNEQFF. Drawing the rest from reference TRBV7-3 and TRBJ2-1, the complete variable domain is GAGVSQTPSNKVTEKGKYVELRCDPISGHTALYWYRQSLGQGPEFLIYFQGTGAADDSGLPNDRFFAVRPEGSVSTLKIQRTERGDSAVYLCASSARGLAGTNEQFFGPGTRLTVL.

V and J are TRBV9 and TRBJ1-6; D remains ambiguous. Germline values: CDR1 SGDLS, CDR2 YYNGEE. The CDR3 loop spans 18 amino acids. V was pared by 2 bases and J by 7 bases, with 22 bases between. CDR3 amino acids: CASSVDALRTTGNSPLHF. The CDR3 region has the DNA TGTGCCAGCAGCGTTGATGCATTGCGGACCACGGGAAATTCACCCCTCCACTTT. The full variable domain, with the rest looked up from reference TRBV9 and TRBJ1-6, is DSGVTQTPKHLITATGQRVTLRCSPRSGDLSVYWYQQSLDQGLQFLIQYYNGEERAKGNILERFSAQQFPDLHSELNLSSLELGDSALYFCASSVDALRTTGNSPLHFGNGTRLTVT.

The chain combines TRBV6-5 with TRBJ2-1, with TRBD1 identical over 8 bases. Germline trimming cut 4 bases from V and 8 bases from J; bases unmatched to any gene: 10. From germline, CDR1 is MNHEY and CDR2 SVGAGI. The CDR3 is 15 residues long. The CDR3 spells CASSSGRGRVDEQFF. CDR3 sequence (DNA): TGTGCCAGCAGTTCGGGCAGGGGGCGCGTGGATGAGCAGTTCTTC.

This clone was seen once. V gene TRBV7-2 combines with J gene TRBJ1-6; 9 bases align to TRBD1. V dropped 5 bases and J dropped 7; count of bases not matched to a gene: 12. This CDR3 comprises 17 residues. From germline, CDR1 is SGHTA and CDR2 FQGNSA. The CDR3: CASSPKGTGSDNSPLHF. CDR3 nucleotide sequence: TGTGCCAGCAGCCCAAAAGGGACAGGGTCCGACAATTCACCCCTCCACTTT.

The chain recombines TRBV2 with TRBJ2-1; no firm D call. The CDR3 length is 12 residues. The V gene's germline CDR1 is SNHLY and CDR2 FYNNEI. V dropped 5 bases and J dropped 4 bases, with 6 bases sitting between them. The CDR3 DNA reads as TGTGCCAGCAGTTCGGGTTACAATGAGCAGTTCTTC. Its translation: CASSSGYNEQFF. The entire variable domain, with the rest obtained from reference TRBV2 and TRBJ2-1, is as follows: EPEVTQTPSHQVTQMGQEVILRCVPISNHLYFYWYRQILGQKVEFLVSFYNNEISEKSEIFDDQFSVERPDGSNFTLKIRSTKLEDSAMYFCASSSGYNEQFFGPGTRLTVL.

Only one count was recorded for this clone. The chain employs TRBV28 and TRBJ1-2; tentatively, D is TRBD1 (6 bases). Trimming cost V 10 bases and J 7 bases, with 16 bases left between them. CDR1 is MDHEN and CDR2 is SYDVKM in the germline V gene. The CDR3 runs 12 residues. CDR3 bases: TGTGCCATTAGGGGGACAAAACCTGGCTACACCTTC. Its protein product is CAIRGTKPGYTF.

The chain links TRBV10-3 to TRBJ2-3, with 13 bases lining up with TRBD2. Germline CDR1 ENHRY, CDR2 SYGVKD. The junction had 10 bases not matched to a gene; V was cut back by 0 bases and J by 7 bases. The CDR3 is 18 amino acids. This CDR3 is CAISESVYRTSGRNTQYF. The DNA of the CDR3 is TGTGCCATCAGTGAGTCCGTTTACCGGACTAGCGGGAGAAATACGCAGTATTTT.

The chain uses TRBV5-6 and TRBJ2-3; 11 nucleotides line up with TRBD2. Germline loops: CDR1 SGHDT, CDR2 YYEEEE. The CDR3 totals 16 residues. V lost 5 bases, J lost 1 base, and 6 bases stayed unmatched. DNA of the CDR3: TGTGCCAGCAGTTCGGGGGGACTAGCGGGCACAGATACGCAGTATTTT. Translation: CASSSGGLAGTDTQYF. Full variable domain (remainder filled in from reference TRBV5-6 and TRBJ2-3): DAGVTQSPTHLIKTRGQQVTLRCSPKSGHDTVSWYQQALGQGPQFIFQYYEEEERQRGNFPDRFSGHQFPNYSSELNVNALLLGDSALYLCASSSGGLAGTDTQYFGPGTRLTVL.

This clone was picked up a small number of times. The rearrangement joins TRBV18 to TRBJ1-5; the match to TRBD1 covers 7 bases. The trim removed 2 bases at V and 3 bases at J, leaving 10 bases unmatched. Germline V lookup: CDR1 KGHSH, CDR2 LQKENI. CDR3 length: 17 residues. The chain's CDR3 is CASSPFYRGGHNQPQHF. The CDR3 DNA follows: TGTGCCAGCTCACCATTCTATAGAGGGGGCCACAATCAGCCCCAGCATTTT.

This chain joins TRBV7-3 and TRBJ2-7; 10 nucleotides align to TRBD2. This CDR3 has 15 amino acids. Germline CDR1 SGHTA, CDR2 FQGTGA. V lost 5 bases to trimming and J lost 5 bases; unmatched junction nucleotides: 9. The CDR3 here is CASSQRAGGPHEQYF. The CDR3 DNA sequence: TGTGCCAGCAGCCAACGAGCGGGAGGGCCCCACGAGCAGTACTTC.

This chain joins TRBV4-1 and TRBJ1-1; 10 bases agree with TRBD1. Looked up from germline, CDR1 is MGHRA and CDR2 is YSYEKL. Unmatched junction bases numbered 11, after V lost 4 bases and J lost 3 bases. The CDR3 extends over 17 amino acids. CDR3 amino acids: CASSRSGQGRWYTEAFF. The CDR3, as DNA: TGCGCCAGCAGCCGATCGGGACAGGGGAGGTGGTACACTGAAGCTTTCTTT.

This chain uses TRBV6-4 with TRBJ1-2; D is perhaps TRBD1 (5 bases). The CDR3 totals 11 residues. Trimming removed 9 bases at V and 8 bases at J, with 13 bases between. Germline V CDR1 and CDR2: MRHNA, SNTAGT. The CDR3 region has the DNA TGTGCCAGAGGGGTTGGACGGGGCTACACCTTC. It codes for CARGVGRGYTF.

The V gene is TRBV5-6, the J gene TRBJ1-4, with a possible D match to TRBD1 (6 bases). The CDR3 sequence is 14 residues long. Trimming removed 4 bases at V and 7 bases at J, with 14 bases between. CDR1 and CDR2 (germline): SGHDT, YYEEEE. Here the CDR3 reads CASSGAGGSEKLFF. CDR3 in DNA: TGTGCCAGCAGCGGGGCGGGGGGCTCTGAAAAACTGTTTTTT.

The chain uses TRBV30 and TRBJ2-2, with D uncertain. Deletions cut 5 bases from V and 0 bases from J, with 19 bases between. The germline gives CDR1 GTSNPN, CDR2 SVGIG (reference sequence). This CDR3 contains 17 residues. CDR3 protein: CAWRLRRAGANTGELFF. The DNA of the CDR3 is TGTGCCTGGCGTCTCCGGCGTGCAGGCGCGAACACCGGGGAGCTGTTTTTT.

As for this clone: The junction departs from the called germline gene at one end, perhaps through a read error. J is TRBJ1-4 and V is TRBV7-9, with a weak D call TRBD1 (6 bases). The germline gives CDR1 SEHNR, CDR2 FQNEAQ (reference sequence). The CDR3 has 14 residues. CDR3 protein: CSSSLAGVREKLFF. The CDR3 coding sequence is TGTTCCAGCAGCTTAGCAGGGGTTAGGGAAAAACTGTTTTTT.

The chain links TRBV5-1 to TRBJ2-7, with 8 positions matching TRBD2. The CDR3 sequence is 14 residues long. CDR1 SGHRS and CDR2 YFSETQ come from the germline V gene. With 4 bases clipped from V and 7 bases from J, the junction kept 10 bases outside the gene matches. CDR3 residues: CASSPGGVAGEQYF. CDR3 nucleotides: TGCGCCAGCAGCCCCGGGGGGGTGGCGGGTGAGCAGTACTTC.

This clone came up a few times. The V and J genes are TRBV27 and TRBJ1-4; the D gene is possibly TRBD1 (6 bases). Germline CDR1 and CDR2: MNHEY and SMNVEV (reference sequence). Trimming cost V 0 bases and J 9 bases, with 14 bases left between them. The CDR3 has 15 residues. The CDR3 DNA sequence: TGTGCCAGCAGTTTATCCGGGGAGGGGGAGAAAAAACTGTTTTTT. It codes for CASSLSGEGEKKLFF.

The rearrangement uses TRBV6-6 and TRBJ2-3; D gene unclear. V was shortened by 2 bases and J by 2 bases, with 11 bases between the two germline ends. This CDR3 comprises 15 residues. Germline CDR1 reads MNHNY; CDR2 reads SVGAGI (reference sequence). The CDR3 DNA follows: TGTGCCAGCAGTTACGCCCAGCGCTCCACAGATACGCAGTATTTT. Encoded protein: CASSYAQRSTDTQYF.

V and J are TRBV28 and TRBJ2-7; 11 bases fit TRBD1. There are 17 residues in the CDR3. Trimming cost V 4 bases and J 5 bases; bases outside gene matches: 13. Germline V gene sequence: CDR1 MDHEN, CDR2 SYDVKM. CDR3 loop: CASSSAGTGGIRNEQYF. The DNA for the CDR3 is TGTGCCAGCAGTTCAGCCGGGACAGGGGGGATAAGGAACGAGCAGTACTTC.

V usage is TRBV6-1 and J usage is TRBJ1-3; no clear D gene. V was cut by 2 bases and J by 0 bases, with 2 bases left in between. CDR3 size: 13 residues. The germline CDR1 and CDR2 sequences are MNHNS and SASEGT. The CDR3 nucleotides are TGTGCCAGCAGTGAACACTCTGGAAACACCATATATTTT. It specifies CASSEHSGNTIYF.

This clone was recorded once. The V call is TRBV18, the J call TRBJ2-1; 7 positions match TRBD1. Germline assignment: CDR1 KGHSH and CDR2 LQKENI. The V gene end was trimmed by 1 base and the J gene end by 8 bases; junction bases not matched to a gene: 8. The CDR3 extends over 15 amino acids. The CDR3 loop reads CASSPQTGSRDEQFF. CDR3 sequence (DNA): TGTGCCAGCTCACCACAGACAGGGAGTAGGGATGAGCAGTTCTTC.